The rows below give T cell receptor beta chains drawn from one sample of a study of blood T cell repertoires in COVID-19. The repertoire was sequenced with immunoSEQ multiplex PCR; TCRdb's copy has only in-frame clones and lacks some. The data show around 250,000 clones, around nine tenths seen once. The material sequenced was peripheral blood. The source of these receptors is a woman in her seventies with COVID-19, enrolled during active disease. Each CDR3 is given with its conserved first and last residue. D genes are given only for firm matches.

TRBD1,TRBJ1-1,TRBV20-1,CSASAQGVGTEAFF
TRBD2,TRBJ2-5,TRBV30,CAWSVSRTSGGQETQYF
.,TRBJ2-5,TRBV29-1,CSVTAYQETQYF
.,TRBJ2-2,TRBV5-1,CASSPGSTGELFF
TRBD2,TRBJ2-3,TRBV9,CASSDLGGSEDTQYF
.,TRBJ1-1,TRBV9,CASSTGVSDTEAFF
.,TRBJ1-2,TRBV19,CASSTYSTENYGYTF
TRBD2,TRBJ2-1,TRBV5-5,CASSWTSGSGEQFF
.,TRBJ1-1,TRBV3-1/TRBV3-2,CASSQDTIGGREAFF
.,TRBJ1-5,TRBV19,CASSPGFQPQHF
.,TRBJ1-2,TRBV4-1,CASRKQGQGDGYTF
.,TRBJ2-5,TRBV20-1,CSERFQETQYF
TRBD1,TRBJ2-3,TRBV28,CASRDTGGDTQYF
.,TRBJ2-2,TRBV12-5,CASGTELGGMNTGELFF
.,TRBJ1-3,TRBV5-6,CASSPPGSFSGNTIYF
.,TRBJ1-1,TRBV6-5,CASSYRGSHTEAFF
.,TRBJ1-2,TRBV5-7,CARPRSGPYGYTF
TRBD2,TRBJ2-5,TRBV18,CASSGAMAGGETQYF
TRBD1,TRBJ1-5,TRBV18,CASSERGQGGINSNQPQHF
TRBD2,TRBJ2-7,TRBV6-5,CASSYLASGTYEQYF
.,TRBJ2-3,TRBV9,CASSVEIGGLGPILNTQYF
.,TRBJ2-3,TRBV5-6,CASSLVQADTQYF
.,TRBJ1-1,TRBV28,CASSFAGPNTEAFF
TRBD1,TRBJ2-1,TRBV3-1/TRBV3-2,CASSLDYRDSNEQFF
.,TRBJ1-4,TRBV6-2/TRBV6-3,CASSYPMRTETNEKLFF
TRBD1,TRBJ1-1,TRBV7-8,CASSSGQVGDTEAFF
TRBD2,TRBJ2-7,TRBV7-9,CASSMTSPFSEQYF
.,TRBJ1-3,TRBV3-1/TRBV3-2,CASSLGLGNTIYF
.,TRBJ2-6,TRBV30,CAWSVRLRSGANVLTF
.,TRBJ2-5,TRBV24-1,CATSQNAGAQYF
TRBD2,TRBJ2-1,TRBV19,CASSIGASGSLISGYNEQFF
TRBD2,TRBJ2-5,TRBV10-3,CAISENPTSGRETQYF
.,TRBJ1-1,TRBV2,CASSSDTNTEAFF
TRBD1,TRBJ1-1,TRBV6-5,CASSYRGQGGPEAFF
TRBD1,TRBJ1-5,TRBV19,CASSAGGRQPQHF
TRBD2,TRBJ2-6,TRBV5-1,CASSLVGTSGSGANVLTF
.,TRBJ2-2,TRBV21-1,CASSIDKWRQAGGSGELFF
.,TRBJ2-5,TRBV5-1,CASAGGRGSWETQYF